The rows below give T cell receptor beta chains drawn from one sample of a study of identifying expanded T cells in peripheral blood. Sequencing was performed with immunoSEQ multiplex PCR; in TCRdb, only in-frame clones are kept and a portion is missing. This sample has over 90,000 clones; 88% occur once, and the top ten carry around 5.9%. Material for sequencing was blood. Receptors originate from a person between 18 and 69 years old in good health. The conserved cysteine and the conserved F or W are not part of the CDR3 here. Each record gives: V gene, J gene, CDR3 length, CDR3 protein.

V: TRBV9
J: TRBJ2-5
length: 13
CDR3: ASSVGLDGQETQY

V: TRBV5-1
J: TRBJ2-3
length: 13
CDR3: ASSLGQSLSDTQY

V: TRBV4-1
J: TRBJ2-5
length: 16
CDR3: ASSASTSGRTSRETQY

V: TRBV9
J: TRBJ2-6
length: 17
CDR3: ASSAFRDGGPSGANVLT

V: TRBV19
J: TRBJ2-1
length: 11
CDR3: ASNMQDKYEQF

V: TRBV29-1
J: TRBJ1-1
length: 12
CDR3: SVQDSPMNTEAF

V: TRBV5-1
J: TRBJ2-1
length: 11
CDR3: ASSADGRRALI

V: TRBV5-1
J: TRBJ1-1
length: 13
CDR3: ASSSTGEVVTEAF

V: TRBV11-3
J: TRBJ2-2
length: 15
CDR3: ASSSHKTGAGTGELF

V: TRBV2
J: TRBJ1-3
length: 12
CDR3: ASGTGSSGNTIY

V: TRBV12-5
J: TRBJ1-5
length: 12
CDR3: ASGSGQGNQPQH

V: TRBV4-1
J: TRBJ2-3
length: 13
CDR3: ASSQERLNTDTQY

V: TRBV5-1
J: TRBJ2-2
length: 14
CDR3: ASSFTAGGYTGELF

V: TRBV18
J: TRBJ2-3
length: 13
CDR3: ASSQTGTVTDTQY

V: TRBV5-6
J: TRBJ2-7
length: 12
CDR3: ASSLTEGAYEQY

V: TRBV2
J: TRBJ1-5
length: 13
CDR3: ASSEESIGNQPQH

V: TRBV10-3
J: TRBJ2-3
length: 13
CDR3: AISDRTSGTDTQY

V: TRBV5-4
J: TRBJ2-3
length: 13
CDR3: ASSPETSGRDTQY

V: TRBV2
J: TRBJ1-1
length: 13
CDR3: ASSDGTAVHNEAF

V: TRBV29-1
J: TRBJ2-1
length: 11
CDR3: SPVSGSYNEQF

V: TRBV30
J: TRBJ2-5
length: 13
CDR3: AWSAGLAGQETQY

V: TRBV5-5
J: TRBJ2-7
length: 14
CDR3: ASSSGQDDASYEQY

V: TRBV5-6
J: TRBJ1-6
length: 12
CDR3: ASSLGAVNSPLH

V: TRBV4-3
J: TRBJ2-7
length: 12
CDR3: ASSQGSHSYEQY

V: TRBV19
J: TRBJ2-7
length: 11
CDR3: ASSIAASYEQY

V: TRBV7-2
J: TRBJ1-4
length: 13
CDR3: ASSFSVGLNEKLF

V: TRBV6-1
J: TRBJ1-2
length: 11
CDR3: ASRGTGPYGYT

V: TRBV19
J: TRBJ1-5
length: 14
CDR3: ASSSGVRGGNQPQH

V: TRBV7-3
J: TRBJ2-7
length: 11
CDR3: ASSLKGDNEQY

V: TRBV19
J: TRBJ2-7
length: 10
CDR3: ASSIPGGEQY

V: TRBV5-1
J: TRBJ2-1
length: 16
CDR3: ASSGGLAGTLGNNEQF

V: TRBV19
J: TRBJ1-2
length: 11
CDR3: ASRTEQYYGYT

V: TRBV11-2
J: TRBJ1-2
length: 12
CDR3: ASSLGTDNYGYT

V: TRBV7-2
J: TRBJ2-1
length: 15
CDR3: ASSLVAKAGGLDEQF

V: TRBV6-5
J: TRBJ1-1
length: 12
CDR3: ASRGGPLNTEAF

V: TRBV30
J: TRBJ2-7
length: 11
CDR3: AWSGRASYEQY